The present TCR beta chain was sequenced within a study of T-cell reconstitution after alpha-beta-depleted transplantation in children. There are 13 residues in the CDR3. Germline V gene lookup returns CDR1 MNHEY and CDR2 SMNVEV (reference sequence). With 4 bases clipped from V and 9 bases from J, the junction kept 4 bases outside the gene matches. Preparation of the TCRbeta library involved a method that used unique molecular identifiers. TCRdb reanalysed the PCR reads using MiXCR and keeps one entry per CDR3 protein. The sample has approximately 490,000 distinct CDR3 sequences, about 10% seen once. Study-wide results and limits: It was newly produced T cells that mostly accounted for T-cell counts and diversity one year after transplant.

Many counts were recorded for this clonotype. Its antigen remains unknown. The chain joins TRBV27 to TRBJ2-7, with TRBD1 matching 12 bases. The TCR was taken from a child aged 2 to 9 with inherited bone marrow failure, due to receive a stem cell transplant. The sequencing used PBMCs, collected before TCRalphabeta/CD19-depleted stem cell transplant. In nucleotides, the CDR3 is TGTGCCAGCAGTTGGGACAGGGGGCTCGGGCAGTACTTC. Translated: CASSWDRGLGQYF.